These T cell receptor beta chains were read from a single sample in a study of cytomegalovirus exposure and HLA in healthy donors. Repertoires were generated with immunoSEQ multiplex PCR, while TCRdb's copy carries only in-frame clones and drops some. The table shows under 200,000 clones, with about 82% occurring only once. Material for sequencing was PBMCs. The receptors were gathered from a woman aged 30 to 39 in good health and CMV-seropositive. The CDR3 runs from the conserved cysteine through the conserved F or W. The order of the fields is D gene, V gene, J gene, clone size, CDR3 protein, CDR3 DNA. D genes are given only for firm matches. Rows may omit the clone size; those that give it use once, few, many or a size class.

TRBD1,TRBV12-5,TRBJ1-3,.,CASGLDRQGLIPTGNTIYF,TGTGCTAGTGGTTTGGATCGACAGGGCCTCATTCCAACTGGAAACACCATATATTTT
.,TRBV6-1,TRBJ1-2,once,CASTKSLANYGYTF,TGTGCCAGCACCAAGTCTCTAGCTAACTATGGCTACACCTTC
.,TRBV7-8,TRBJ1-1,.,CASSFDPGVDTEAFF,TGTGCCAGCAGCTTCGATCCAGGGGTTGATACTGAAGCTTTCTTT
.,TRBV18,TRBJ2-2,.,CASSPLGGTGELFF,TGTGCCAGCTCACCACTGGGAGGCACCGGGGAGCTGTTTTTT
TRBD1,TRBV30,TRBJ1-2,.,CAWSLGPRDRYGYTF,TGTGCCTGGAGTCTAGGACCCCGGGACAGATATGGCTACACCTTC
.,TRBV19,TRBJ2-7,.,CASSIAGINEQYF,TGTGCCAGTAGTATAGCGGGGATCAACGAGCAGTACTTC
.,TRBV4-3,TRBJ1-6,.,CASSQDRHSPLHF,TGCGCCAGCAGCCAAGACAGGCATTCACCCCTCCACTTT
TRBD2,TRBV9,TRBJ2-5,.,CASSETGGGYQETQYF,TGTGCCAGCAGCGAAACCGGGGGGGGGTACCAAGAGACCCAGTACTTC
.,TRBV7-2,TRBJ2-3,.,CASSLRHLTDTQYF,TGTGCCAGCAGCCTACGCCATCTCACAGATACGCAGTATTTT
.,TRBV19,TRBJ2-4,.,CASDGGVGIQYF,TGTGCCAGCGACGGCGGGGTTGGCATTCAGTACTTC
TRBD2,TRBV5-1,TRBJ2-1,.,CASSLPVTSGALNEQFF,TGCGCCAGCAGCTTGCCCGTAACTAGCGGGGCTTTGAATGAGCAGTTCTTC
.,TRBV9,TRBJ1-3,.,CASSGGDTGNTIYF,TGTGCCAGCAGCGGGGGGGATACTGGAAACACCATATATTTT
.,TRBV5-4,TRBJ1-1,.,CASSSLQGLGTEAFF,TGTGCCAGCAGCTCTCTTCAGGGGCTTGGCACTGAAGCTTTCTTT
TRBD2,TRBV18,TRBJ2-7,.,CASSPALAGGSYEQYF,TGTGCCAGCTCACCCGCACTAGCGGGTGGATCCTACGAGCAGTACTTC
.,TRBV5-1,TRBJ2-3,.,CASSRRLSTDTQYF,TGCGCCAGCAGTCGTCGACTGTCCACAGATACGCAGTATTTT
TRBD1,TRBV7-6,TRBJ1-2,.,CASSLEIGQANYGYTF,TGTGCCAGCAGCTTAGAAATCGGACAGGCAAACTATGGCTACACCTTC
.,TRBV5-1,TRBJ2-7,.,CASSLGQESSYEQYF,TGCGCCAGCAGCTTGGGACAGGAGAGCTCCTACGAGCAGTACTTC
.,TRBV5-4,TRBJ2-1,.,CASSLAMRGPAYNEQFF,TGTGCCAGCAGCTTGGCGATGCGGGGGCCAGCCTACAATGAGCAGTTCTTC
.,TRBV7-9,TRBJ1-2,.,CASSLKVGGGPVYTF,TGTGCCAGCAGCTTAAAGGTCGGGGGTGGGCCAGTCTACACCTTC
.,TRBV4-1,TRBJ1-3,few,CASSQDPVNTIYF,TGCGCCAGCAGCCAAGACCCCGTAAACACCATATATTTT
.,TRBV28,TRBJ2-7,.,CASSLGAREQYF,TGTGCCAGCAGTTTGGGGGCGAGGGAGCAGTACTTC
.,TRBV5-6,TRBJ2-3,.,CASSLDRTTDTQYF,TGTGCCAGCAGCTTAGACAGGACCACAGATACGCAGTATTTT
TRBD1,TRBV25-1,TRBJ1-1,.,CASSTGGSRAFF,TGTGCCAGCAGCACAGGGGGCAGTAGGGCTTTCTTT
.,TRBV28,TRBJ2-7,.,CASSRTGLKETF,TGTGCCAGCAGTCGGACAGGACTAAAGGAAACGTTC
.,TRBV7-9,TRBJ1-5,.,CASSLALGPNQPQHF,TGTGCCAGCAGCTTAGCGCTGGGGCCGAATCAGCCCCAGCATTTT
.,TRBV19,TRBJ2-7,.,CASSIEGTRKYF,TGTGCCAGTAGTATAGAAGGGACACGGAAGTACTTC
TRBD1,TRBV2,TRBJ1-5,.,CASNDDRARQPQHF,TGTGCCAGCAACGATGACAGGGCGCGTCAGCCCCAGCATTTT
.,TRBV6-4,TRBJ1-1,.,CASPILRGNTEAFF,TGTGCCAGCCCTATCTTGCGGGGGAACACTGAAGCTTTCTTT
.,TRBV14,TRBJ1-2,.,CASSYGQIYGYTF,TGTGCCAGCAGCTACGGACAGATCTATGGCTACACCTTC
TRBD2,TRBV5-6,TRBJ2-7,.,CASSLIAGGSYEQYF,TGTGCCAGCAGCTTGATCGCGGGGGGATCCTACGAGCAGTACTTC
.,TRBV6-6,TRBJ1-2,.,CASSYVSRVDYGYTF,TGTGCCAGCAGTTACGTTTCCAGGGTAGACTATGGCTACACCTTC
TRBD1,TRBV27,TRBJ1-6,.,CASRRRDRGDSPLHF,TGTGCCAGCCGTAGAAGAGACAGGGGTGATTCACCCCTCCACTTT
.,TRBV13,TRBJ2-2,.,CASSSRTAKNTGELFF,TGTGCCAGCAGCTCAAGGACAGCCAAGAACACCGGGGAGCTGTTTTTT
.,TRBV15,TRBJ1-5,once,CATSRTAIQPQHF,TGTGCCACCAGCAGGACAGCTATTCAGCCCCAGCATTTT
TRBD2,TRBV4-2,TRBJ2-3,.,CASSQATSEDTDTQYF,TGTGCCAGCAGCCAAGCCACTAGCGAGGACACAGATACGCAGTATTTT
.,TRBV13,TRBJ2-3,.,CASSLGGADTQYF,TGTGCCAGCAGCTTAGGGGGGGCGGATACGCAGTATTTT
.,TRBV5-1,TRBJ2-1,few,CASSLAVGAHNEQFF,TGCGCCAGCAGCTTGGCCGTGGGGGCACACAATGAGCAGTTCTTC
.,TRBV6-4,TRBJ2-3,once,CASSDSREESDTQYF,TGTGCCAGCAGTGACAGCCGAGAAGAGTCAGATACGCAGTATTTT